The 21 T cell receptor beta chains presented below share a single source sample, sequenced in a study of blood T cell repertoires in COVID-19. Produced via immunoSEQ multiplex PCR; TCRdb's table is partial and in-frame only. Of over 150,000 clones in the sample, 84% were seen once. The material sequenced was peripheral blood. Source of these receptors: a man aged 18 to 30 with active or convalescent COVID-19.

V is TRBV29-1 and J is TRBJ1-2, with 8 positions matching TRBD1. Germline V gene data show CDR1 as SQVTM and CDR2 as ANQGSEA. V lost 4 bases, J lost 0 bases, and 10 bases stayed unmatched. The CDR3 has 16 amino acids. The CDR3 DNA sequence: TGCAGCGTTGCTCGGCAGGGGGCGCGAGCTAACTATGGCTACACCTTC. Encoded protein: CSVARQGARANYGYTF. Complete variable domain (other parts from reference TRBV29-1 and TRBJ1-2): SAVISQKPSRDICQRGTSLTIQCQVDSQVTMMFWYRQQPGQSLTLIATANQGSEATYESGFVIDKFPISRPNLTFSTLTVSNMSPEDSSIYLCSVARQGARANYGYTFGSGTRLTVV.

This clone was observed a few times. This chain's CDR3 is CASSVEGALWTGELFF. The CDR3 nucleotides read TGTGCCAGCAGCGTAGAGGGGGCGCTGTGGACCGGGGAGCTGTTTTTT. The chain carries TRBV9 and TRBJ2-2; TRBD1 matches 7 bases. Germline V CDR1 and CDR2: SGDLS, YYNGEE. V was clipped by 0 bases and J by 5 bases; unmatched bases: 7. The CDR3 extends over 16 amino acids.

The V call is TRBV28, the J call TRBJ2-7; the match to TRBD1 covers 8 bases. Losses at the gene ends were 7 bases for V and 2 bases for J; bases not matched to a gene: 13. The germline CDR1 and CDR2 sequences are MDHEN and SYDVKM. The CDR3 contains 16 residues. The CDR3 DNA is TGTGCCAGCACCACCGACCAGGACAGGGCCCCCTACGAGCAGTACTTC. Its translation: CASTTDQDRAPYEQYF.

The V and J genes are TRBV4-1 and TRBJ2-1; D gene unclear. V was pared by 2 bases and J by 3 bases, with 8 bases between. Germline V lookup: CDR1 MGHRA, CDR2 YSYEKL. The CDR3 has 14 amino acids. The CDR3: CASSQQFLYNEQFF. DNA of the CDR3: TGCGCCAGCAGCCAACAGTTCCTCTACAATGAGCAGTTCTTC.

The gene calls are TRBV7-9 and TRBJ2-5; tentatively, D is TRBD1 (6 bases). CDR1 is SEHNR, CDR2 FQNEAQ, per germline (reference sequence). V lost 6 bases to trimming and J lost 13 bases, with 21 bases between them. This CDR3 has 13 residues. Written as DNA, the CDR3 is TGTGCCAGCAGGCATCGGGACACCTGGTTTGGGTACTTC. Translating gives CASRHRDTWFGYF.

The chain carries TRBV19 and TRBJ1-6, with TRBD1 as a possible D gene (6 bases). Looked up from germline, CDR1 is LNHDA and CDR2 is SQIVND (reference sequence). This CDR3 is built from 13 residues. V was trimmed by 11 bases and J by 7 bases, leaving 15 bases between them. The CDR3 DNA reads TGTGCCTGTCGTCGCGGACAGAATTCACCCCTCCACTTT. As protein: CACRRGQNSPLHF. The full variable domain, rest sourced from reference TRBV19 and TRBJ1-6, is DGGITQSPKYLFRKEGQNVTLSCEQNLNHDAMYWYRQDPGQGLRLIYYSQIVNDFQKGDIAEGYSVSREKKESFPLTVTSAQKNPTAFYLCACRRGQNSPLHFGNGTRLTVT.

V and J are TRBV14 and TRBJ2-5, with 7 bases matching TRBD1. The V gene's germline CDR1 is SGHDN and CDR2 FVKESK. This CDR3 has 14 residues. With 5 bases clipped from V and 4 bases from J, the junction kept 7 bases outside the gene matches. The CDR3 protein is CASSYMTGPETQYF. The CDR3 DNA sequence: TGTGCCAGCAGCTACATGACAGGGCCAGAGACCCAGTACTTC.

V is TRBV5-4 and J is TRBJ1-6, with D maybe TRBD1 (6 bases). Germline loops: CDR1 SGHNT, CDR2 YYREEE (reference sequence). V lost 4 bases and J lost 8, with 13 bases in between. The length of the CDR3 is 14 residues. CDR3 bases: TGTGCCAGCAGCAAGACAGGACATTATTCACCCCTCCACTTT. Protein product: CASSKTGHYSPLHF.

V gene TRBV5-1 combines with J gene TRBJ2-3; 10 bases map to TRBD1. The germline gives CDR1 SGHRS, CDR2 YFSETQ. The CDR3 length is 16 residues. The trim removed 0 bases at V and 6 bases at J, leaving 7 bases unmatched. The CDR3 bases are TGCGCCAGCAGCTTGGGGACAGGGGGAAGTAGTGATACGCAGTATTTT. Protein: CASSLGTGGSSDTQYF.

The rearrangement links TRBV19 to TRBJ2-5; D possibly corresponds to TRBD2 (6 bases). V gave up 10 bases and J gave up 2 bases, with 14 bases separating them. Germline V lookup: CDR1 LNHDA, CDR2 SQIVND (reference sequence). The CDR3 is 13 amino acids. The CDR3 bases are TGTGCCACACAAGTTAGCGGACAAGAGACCCAGTACTTC. It codes for CATQVSGQETQYF. Full variable domain (outside the CDR3, taken from reference TRBV19 and TRBJ2-5): DGGITQSPKYLFRKEGQNVTLSCEQNLNHDAMYWYRQDPGQGLRLIYYSQIVNDFQKGDIAEGYSVSREKKESFPLTVTSAQKNPTAFYLCATQVSGQETQYFGPGTRLLVL.

The chain's CDR3 is CASSLQPRGPYNEQFF. The CDR3 region has the DNA TGTGCCAGCTCACTACAACCGAGGGGGCCCTACAATGAGCAGTTCTTC. This chain joins TRBV18 and TRBJ2-1, with 7 bases aligning to TRBD1. V was pared by 4 bases and J by 2 bases, with 8 bases of the junction left unmatched. Germline V gives CDR1 KGHSH, CDR2 LQKENI. This CDR3 contains 16 residues.

This clone was seen a few times. The chain uses TRBV5-6 and TRBJ1-4; D is possibly TRBD1 (5 bases). The germline V gene has CDR1 SGHDT and CDR2 YYEEEE. The CDR3 has 15 residues. Between the trimmed V and J ends, which lost 4 bases and 2 bases, there was a span of 12 bases. The CDR3 here is CASSSDSSTNEKLFF. CDR3 bases: TGTGCCAGCAGCAGTGACAGCTCCACTAATGAAAAACTGTTTTTT.

This chain connects TRBV9 to TRBJ2-1; 10 positions match TRBD1. Germline V gives CDR1 SGDLS, CDR2 YYNGEE. V gave up 0 bases and J gave up 0 bases; unmatched junction bases: 9. This CDR3 region has 19 residues. CDR3 in DNA: TGTGCCAGCAGCGTAGTAGACAGGGGGCAATTAAGCTCCTACAATGAGCAGTTCTTC. The encoded protein is CASSVVDRGQLSSYNEQFF.

This chain uses TRBV5-4 with TRBJ2-7; D perhaps matches TRBD1 (6 bases). V was trimmed by 4 bases and J by 4 bases, leaving 18 bases between them. This CDR3 is 15 amino acids long. Germline V gene data show CDR1 as SGHNT and CDR2 as YYREEE (reference sequence). The CDR3 sequence is CASSRMVQGQYEQYF. CDR3 sequence (DNA): TGTGCCAGCAGCCGTATGGTCCAGGGGCAGTACGAGCAGTACTTC.

This clone appeared a few times. V and J are TRBV12-3 or TRBV12-4 and TRBJ2-3; unclear D gene. The CDR3 consists of 11 residues. V was pared by 3 bases and J by 6 bases, with 4 bases between. The CDR3 region is CASSFQDTQYF. CDR3 coding DNA: TGTGCCAGCAGTTTTCAGGATACGCAGTATTTT.

In its sample, this clone was seen once. The V call is TRBV19, the J call TRBJ1-6; TRBD1 matches 9 bases. The germline gives CDR1 LNHDA, CDR2 SQIVND (reference sequence). After removal of 6 bases from V and 8 bases from J, the junction contained 8 bases not matched to a gene. This CDR3 spans 15 amino acids. DNA of the CDR3: TGTGCCAGTAGAGTGACAGGGGGTGATGATTCACCCCTCCACTTT. It yields the protein CASRVTGGDDSPLHF.

The chain combines TRBV19 with TRBJ2-3; TRBD2 matches 7 bases. From germline, CDR1 is LNHDA and CDR2 SQIVND (reference sequence). Losses at the gene ends were 3 bases for V and 5 bases for J; bases not matched to a gene: 5. CDR3 size: 14 residues. In nucleotides, the CDR3 is TGTGCCAGTAGTATCGGACTAGGTGGAGATACGCAGTATTTT. Amino acids: CASSIGLGGDTQYF.

For this clone: In the same sample, other DNA sequences code for this CDR3. The V and J genes are TRBV18 and TRBJ1-2; D is ambiguous. This CDR3 spans 12 amino acids. Germline loops: CDR1 KGHSH, CDR2 LQKENI. Trimming took 3 bases from V and 6 from J, leaving 8 bases between them. The CDR3 region has the DNA TGTGCCAGCTCACCCGGAGGCGATGGCTACACCTTC. Protein sequence: CASSPGGDGYTF.

In DNA, the CDR3 is TGTGCCAGCAAGTCGCGCTCTGGGGCCAACGTCCTGACTTTC. Translated, it gives CASKSRSGANVLTF. This rearrangement joins TRBV28 to TRBJ2-6; D call uncertain. From germline, CDR1 is MDHEN and CDR2 SYDVKM. With 7 bases removed from V and 0 bases from J, the gap between germline ends came to 7 bases. This CDR3 contains 14 residues. The full variable domain, completed using reference TRBV28 and TRBJ2-6, is DVKVTQSSRYLVKRTGEKVFLECVQDMDHENMFWYRQDPGLGLRLIYFSYDVKMKEKGDIPEGYSVSREKKERFSLILESASTNQTSMYLCASKSRSGANVLTFGAGSRLTVL.

Regarding this clone: The sample carries other DNA sequences with the same CDR3. This rearrangement joins TRBV2 to TRBJ2-7; 9 bases map to TRBD2. Germline assignment: CDR1 SNHLY and CDR2 FYNNEI. The CDR3 totals 14 residues. V was clipped by 5 bases and J by 0 bases; unmatched bases: 2. This CDR3 is CASSSGRNSYEQYF. Written as DNA, the CDR3 is TGTGCCAGCAGTAGCGGGAGGAACTCCTACGAGCAGTACTTC.

The rearrangement links TRBV19 to TRBJ1-3; a weak D match, TRBD1 (5 bases). CDR1 LNHDA and CDR2 SQIVND come from the germline V gene (reference sequence). The CDR3 spans 15 residues. Deletions cut 5 bases from V and 1 base from J, with 12 bases between. CDR3 protein: CASSPDRPSGNTIYF. Written as DNA, the CDR3 is TGTGCCAGTAGTCCCGACAGACCATCTGGAAACACCATATATTTT. Drawing the rest from reference TRBV19 and TRBJ1-3, the complete variable domain is DGGITQSPKYLFRKEGQNVTLSCEQNLNHDAMYWYRQDPGQGLRLIYYSQIVNDFQKGDIAEGYSVSREKKESFPLTVTSAQKNPTAFYLCASSPDRPSGNTIYFGEGSWLTVV.